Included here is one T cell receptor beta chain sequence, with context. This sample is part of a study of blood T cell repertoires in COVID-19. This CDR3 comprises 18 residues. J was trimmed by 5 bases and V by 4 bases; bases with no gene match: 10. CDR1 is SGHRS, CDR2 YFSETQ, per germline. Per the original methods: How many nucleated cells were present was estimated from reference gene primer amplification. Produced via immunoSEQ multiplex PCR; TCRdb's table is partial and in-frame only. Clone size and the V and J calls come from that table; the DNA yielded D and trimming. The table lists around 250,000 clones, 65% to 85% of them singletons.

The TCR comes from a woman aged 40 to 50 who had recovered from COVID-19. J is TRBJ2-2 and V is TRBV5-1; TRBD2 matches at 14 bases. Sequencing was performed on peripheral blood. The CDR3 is CASSHGLAGGLETGELFF. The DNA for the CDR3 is TGCGCCAGCAGCCACGGACTAGCGGGGGGCCTAGAGACCGGGGAGCTGTTTTTT.